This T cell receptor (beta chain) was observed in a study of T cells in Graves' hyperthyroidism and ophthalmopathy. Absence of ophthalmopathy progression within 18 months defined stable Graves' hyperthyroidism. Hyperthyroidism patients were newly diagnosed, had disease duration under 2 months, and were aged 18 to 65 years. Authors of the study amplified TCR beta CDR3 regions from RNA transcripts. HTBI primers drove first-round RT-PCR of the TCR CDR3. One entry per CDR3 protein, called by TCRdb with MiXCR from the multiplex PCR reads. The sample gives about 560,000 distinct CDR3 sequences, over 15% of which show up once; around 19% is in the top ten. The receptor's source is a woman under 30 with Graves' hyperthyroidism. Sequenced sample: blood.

The CDR3 spells CASSQGGAQDTQYF. The DNA of the CDR3 is TGTGCCAGCAGCCAGGGGGGGGCACAAGATACGCAGTATTTT. This sequence joins TRBV6-4 and TRBJ2-3; D may be TRBD1 or TRBD2 (7 bases each). Germline loops: CDR1 MRHNA, CDR2 SNTAGT. Trimming took 6 bases from V and 5 from J, leaving 15 bases between them. The CDR3 loop spans 14 amino acids.